This T cell receptor beta chain derives from a study of long-term antiretroviral therapy in people with HIV. Study-wide results and caveats: When set beside controls, HIV repertoires had CDR3 length ranges that were narrower.

The assay, immunoSEQ v3.0, was run at survey level. Sequencing used immunoSEQ multiplex PCR; TCRdb keeps in-frame clones, though not all of them. The sample records around 26,000 clones, more than 65% being singletons. After removal of 0 bases from V and 5 bases from J, the junction contained 1 base not matched to a gene. The CDR3 extends over 14 amino acids. CDR1 and CDR2 from the germline V gene are KGHSH and LQKENI. Remarks on this clone: What it binds is not known.

Each donor provided at least one pre-ART PBMC sample and at least two post-ART PBMC samples. The genes are TRBV18 and TRBJ2-7, with TRBD1 identical over 10 bases. Sequencing used unsorted PBMCs, obtained 0.5 years after starting antiretroviral therapy. The TCR sequence derives from a woman aged 40 to 50 with HIV. CDR3 DNA: TGTGCCAGCTCACCACCGACAGGGGGCAACGAGCAGTACTTC. It codes for CASSPPTGGNEQYF.